This T cell receptor (beta chain) comes out of a study of CD8+CD57+ T cells in acquired aplastic anemia. Turning to the study itself: Average DNA yield from sorted CD4+ and CD8+ cells was about 3.2 ug.

This clonotype was seen a few times. A clone one base away is much larger, so this may be a read error. For CDR3 and TCR beta VDJ profiling, genomic DNA was the template used. TCRdb used MiXCR to reprocess the reads, holding one entry per CDR3 protein. The table has roughly 180,000 distinct CDR3 sequences, roughly 65% seen once. CD8+CD57+ cell expansion, shown by flow cytometry, had occurred in the patients selected for sequencing. All patients had severe acquired aplastic anemia. There was no therapy given to any patient before the blood sampling took place. V lost 5 bases, J lost 5 bases, and 12 bases stayed unmatched. There are 15 residues in the CDR3. CDR1 SGHKS and CDR2 YYEKEE come from the germline V gene (reference sequence).

Sequenced input: sorted CD4+, CD8+, or CD8+CD57+ T cells (not recorded which) from PBMCs. The chain links TRBV5-5 to TRBJ1-2, with 7 bases fitting TRBD1. The receptor's source is a human donor with aplastic anemia. The CDR3 nucleotides are TGTGCCAGCAGATTCGCTTGGGGGACAGATTATGGCTACACCTTC. Its protein is CASRFAWGTDYGYTF.